This T cell receptor (beta chain) emerged from a study of OX40 agonist ivuxolimab in advanced cancers. There are 15 residues in the CDR3. CDR1 is LNHNV and CDR2 is YYDKDF in the germline V gene (reference sequence). V gave up 1 base and J gave up 0 bases, with 7 bases separating them. Measured with immunoSEQ multiplex PCR; TCRdb has only the in-frame clones, and not every one. This table holds tens of thousands of clones, approximately 80% found once. The chain is built from TRBV15 and TRBJ2-1; D remains unclear. The sample here was CD4+ or CD8+ T cells sorted from blood, taken in a trial of the OX40 agonist ivuxolimab. The sequence was collected from an adult with an advanced solid tumor such as melanoma, head and neck, liver or kidney cancer. The CDR3 sequence: CATSRGLSSYNEQFF. The CDR3, as DNA: TGTGCCACCAGCAGAGGTCTGAGCTCCTACAATGAGCAGTTCTTC. The full variable domain, rest sourced from reference TRBV15 and TRBJ2-1, is DAMVIQNPRYQVTQFGKPVTLSCSQTLNHNVMYWYQQKSSQAPKLLFHYYDKDFNNEADTPDNFQSRRPNTSFCFLDIRSPGLGDTAMYLCATSRGLSSYNEQFFGPGTRLTVL.